Shown below are 29 T cell receptor beta chains from a single sample sequenced in a study. MiXCR was run by TCRdb on the 5' RACE reads, yielding one entry per CDR3 protein. Among just under 65,000 distinct CDR3 sequences listed, about 20% were seen once. The sequenced sample was memory CD4+ T cells sorted from a lymph node. Documented subset: memory CD4+ T cells, CD4+CD45RO+CD25-. Receptors originate from a female donor with breast cancer.

The gene calls are TRBV9 and TRBJ2-1; D perhaps matches TRBD2 (5 bases). The CDR3 sequence is 14 residues long. With 0 bases removed from V and 6 bases from J, the gap between germline ends came to 10 bases. CDR1 and CDR2 from the germline V gene are SGDLS and YYNGEE. CDR3 protein: CASSVAGWGNEQFF. In DNA form, the CDR3 reads TGTGCCAGCAGCGTAGCGGGGTGGGGCAATGAGCAGTTCTTC.

This clonotype occurred a few times. The V call is TRBV6-1, the J call TRBJ1-3; 8 positions match TRBD1. The CDR3 is 14 residues long. CDR1 and CDR2 (germline): MNHNS, SASEGT. V lost 5 bases and J lost 3; bases outside the gene matches: 3. The DNA of the CDR3 is TGTGCCAGCAGTTTGACAGGGGATGGAAACACCATATATTTT. This gives the protein CASSLTGDGNTIYF.

The rearrangement joins TRBV5-6 to TRBJ2-7; 8 nucleotides line up with TRBD1. Germline V gene sequence: CDR1 SGHDT, CDR2 YYEEEE. Unmatched junction bases numbered 5, after V lost 4 bases and J lost 8 bases. The CDR3 has 12 residues. The CDR3 nucleotides are TGTGCCAGCAGCGCGGGACAGGAAAAGCAGTACTTC. It encodes CASSAGQEKQYF.

This clonotype was seen only a few times. V usage is TRBV15 and J usage is TRBJ1-2; D gene unclear. Trimming pared 0 bases from V and 8 bases from J, leaving 10 bases between. The CDR3 runs to 13 residues. CDR1 and CDR2 (germline): LNHNV, YYDKDF (reference sequence). CDR3 loop: CATSREQAAGYTF. The CDR3 nucleotides are TGTGCCACCAGCAGAGAGCAGGCTGCGGGCTACACCTTC.

In this sample, this clonotype turned up many times. V is TRBV7-2 and J is TRBJ2-1, with TRBD2 as a possible D gene (5 bases). The germline V gene encodes CDR1 SGHTA and CDR2 FQGNSA. The CDR3 totals 13 residues. Trimming shortened V by 3 bases and J by 12 bases, and 15 bases separated the two germline ends. This chain's CDR3 is CASSFRQRPGQFF. As DNA, the CDR3 is TGTGCCAGCAGCTTTCGCCAGCGGCCAGGGCAGTTCTTC.

This clonotype was picked up a small number of times. The chain uses TRBV4-1 and TRBJ2-2; 9 nucleotides line up with TRBD1. Trimming cost V 10 bases and J 7 bases; bases outside gene matches: 10. CDR3 size: 14 residues. Germline-derived CDR1 and CDR2 are MGHRA and YSYEKL. The DNA of the CDR3 is TGCGCCACCAAGAGGACAGGGGATAACGGGGAGCTGTTTTTT. This sequence encodes CATKRTGDNGELFF.

Only a few counts were recorded for this clonotype. It is likely a read error, because the conserved phenylalanine at the end of the CDR3 is missing. The genes are TRBV5-1 and TRBJ1-1, with D possibly matching TRBD1 (6 bases). The germline gives CDR1 SGHRS, CDR2 YFSETQ. The CDR3 has 15 amino acids. Between the trimmed V and J ends, which lost 0 bases and 5 bases, there was a span of 14 bases. Here the CDR3 DNA reads TGCGCCAGCAGCTTGGCAACAGGGAGGCCTACTGAAGCTTTCTGT. Translation gives CASSLATGRPTEAFC.

The V and J genes are TRBV20-1 and TRBJ1-6; a possible D gene is TRBD1 (5 bases). Germline assignment: CDR1 DFQATT and CDR2 SNEGSKA (reference sequence). This CDR3 comprises 14 residues. Trimming pared 6 bases from V and 5 bases from J, leaving 14 bases between. CDR3 bases: TGCAGTGCCAAACTTCAGGGTAATAATTCACCCCTCCACTTT. Translated, it gives CSAKLQGNNSPLHF.

This clonotype was seen repeatedly, ten times or more. The rearrangement links TRBV5-1 to TRBJ2-6; the D is unclear. Germline V CDR1 and CDR2: SGHRS, YFSETQ. This CDR3 contains 16 residues. Trimming cost V 6 bases and J 0 bases, with 13 bases left between them. The CDR3, as DNA: TGCGCCAGCACCACCAGACGGACCTCTGGGGCCAACGTCCTGACTTTC. It is translated as CASTTRRTSGANVLTF.

This clonotype was seen just once. The chain couples TRBV24-1 to TRBJ2-1; D not resolved. The CDR3 totals 14 residues. Germline assignment: CDR1 KGHDR and CDR2 SFDVKD. Trimming left V 2 bases short and J 8 bases short, with 12 bases between. In DNA, the CDR3 is TGTGCCACCAGTGATTCCCCCGTTTTCGATGAGCAGTTCTTC. It yields the protein CATSDSPVFDEQFF.

The rearrangement links TRBV13 to TRBJ1-5; 7 nucleotides agree with TRBD1. The CDR3 has 19 residues. Trimming removed 5 bases from V and 2 bases from J; junction bases left unmatched: 18. Germline values: CDR1 PRHDT, CDR2 FYEKMQ (reference sequence). Written as DNA, the CDR3 is TGTGCCAGCAGCAGGAGGGAGGGGGCCGTATTTCTAGGCAATCAGCCCCAGCATTTT. It encodes CASSRREGAVFLGNQPQHF.

This clonotype rates as medium-sized (0.01 to 0.1%). The chain carries TRBV28 and TRBJ1-2; a weak D match, TRBD1 (5 bases). CDR3 length: 12 residues. The germline V gene has CDR1 MDHEN and CDR2 SYDVKM. The ends were cut back, 3 bases at V and 8 bases at J, with 10 bases in the middle. This CDR3 reads CASSFGGDGYTF. CDR3 DNA: TGTGCCAGCAGTTTTGGGGGAGACGGCTACACCTTC.

The chain couples TRBV7-6 to TRBJ2-5; 8 bases line up with TRBD2. The V gene end was trimmed by 2 bases and the J gene end by 5 bases; junction bases not matched to a gene: 7. The germline V gene has CDR1 SGHVS and CDR2 FNYEAQ. The CDR3 has 15 amino acids. The CDR3 sequence is CASSLKAGVVETQYF. CDR3 bases: TGTGCCAGCAGCTTAAAAGCGGGAGTAGTGGAGACCCAGTACTTC.

This chain joins TRBV5-3 and TRBJ1-6; D not resolved. Being an ORF, TRBV5-3 has a function that is uncertain. The CDR3 covers 15 residues. The V and J ends lost 2 bases and 12 bases respectively, with 18 bases between them. The CDR3 DNA reads as TGTGCCAGAAGCTTTTCGGTTCGAGCGGGAAGACCCCTCCACTTT. The encoded protein is CARSFSVRAGRPLHF.

The chain links TRBV5-1 to TRBJ2-7; 9 bases line up with TRBD1. The V segment lost 1 base and the J segment 4 bases; nucleotides outside the gene matches: 6. The CDR3 spans 15 residues. The germline V gene has CDR1 SGHRS and CDR2 YFSETQ. The CDR3: CASSLWGTGIYEQYF. The CDR3 DNA reads as TGCGCCAGCAGCTTGTGGGGGACAGGGATATACGAGCAGTACTTC.

The genes are TRBV6-1 and TRBJ2-7; 8 bases are a match to TRBD2. The length of the CDR3 is 15 residues. The germline CDR1 and CDR2 sequences are MNHNS and SASEGT. Trimming removed 9 bases from V and 4 bases from J; junction bases left unmatched: 14. CDR3 protein: CARRNIGGAAYEQYF. DNA for the CDR3: TGTGCCAGGCGCAACATCGGGGGGGCTGCGTACGAGCAGTACTTC.

In its sample, this clonotype was seen a few times. The rearrangement links TRBV5-1 to TRBJ2-5, with D possibly matching TRBD1 (6 bases). Trimming shortened V by 3 bases and J by 1 base, and 16 bases separated the two germline ends. Germline-derived CDR1 and CDR2 are SGHRS and YFSETQ. The CDR3 totals 16 residues. CDR3 DNA: TGCGCCAGCAGCTACACAGGGTCATCCCCCCAAGAGACCCAGTACTTC. Translated, it gives CASSYTGSSPQETQYF.

In its sample, this clonotype was seen many times. The chain links TRBV5-1 to TRBJ2-7; 7 nucleotides align to TRBD1. The CDR3 spans 14 residues. Germline V gene sequence: CDR1 SGHRS, CDR2 YFSETQ. J gave up 3 bases and V 1 base, and 4 bases lay outside the gene matches. The CDR3 reads CASSLLTGNYEQYF. The CDR3 coding sequence is TGCGCCAGCAGCTTGCTGACAGGGAACTACGAGCAGTACTTC.

This chain connects TRBV6-6 to TRBJ2-1, with D perhaps TRBD1 (5 bases). Germline lookup yields CDR1 MNHNY and CDR2 SVGAGI (reference sequence). Between the trimmed V and J ends, which lost 8 bases and 3 bases, there was a span of 11 bases. The CDR3 extends over 13 amino acids. CDR3 DNA sequence: TGTGCCAGCGGAACAGGTTACTACAATGAGCAGTTCTTC. Translation gives CASGTGYYNEQFF.

This clonotype was counted a few times. One junction end does not reproduce the germline sequence, and a read error may be involved. This chain uses TRBV6-5 with TRBJ1-6, with D tentatively TRBD1 (5 bases). This CDR3 comprises 16 residues. CDR1 is MNHEY, CDR2 SVGAGI, per germline. As DNA, the CDR3 is TGTGCCAGCACCACGGGACGGAGGGCTTATAGTTCACCCCTCCACTTT. Protein sequence: CASTTGRRAYSSPLHF.

Notes on this clonotype: Being one base from a much bigger clone, this may be a read error. The chain recombines TRBV6-1 with TRBJ2-7, with 9 bases identical to TRBD2. This CDR3 comprises 15 residues. The V and J ends lost 4 bases and 2 bases, in that order; junction bases with no gene match: 6. Germline assignment: CDR1 MNHNS and CDR2 SASEGT. CDR3 sequence reads: CASSGMGLAPYEQYF. The DNA for the CDR3 is TGTGCCAGCAGTGGCATGGGACTAGCTCCCTACGAGCAGTACTTC.

The V and J genes are TRBV7-2 and TRBJ1-6; possibly TRBD1 for D (5 bases). Germline V gene data show CDR1 as SGHTA and CDR2 as FQGNSA. The germline V and J ends were trimmed by 3 bases and 7 bases, with 13 bases remaining between them. This CDR3 has 15 residues. Here the CDR3 DNA reads TGTGCCAGCAGCTTTGACAGTGGCAGAAATTCACCCCTCCACTTT. Residues: CASSFDSGRNSPLHF.

The sample holds many counts of this clonotype. This chain uses TRBV7-2 with TRBJ1-6, with D possibly matching TRBD1 (5 bases). Trimming took 0 bases from V and 0 from J, leaving 12 bases between them. The length of the CDR3 is 18 residues. The germline gives CDR1 SGHTA, CDR2 FQGNSA. This CDR3 reads CASSLALWGSSYNSPLHF. The CDR3 bases are TGTGCCAGCAGCTTAGCGCTCTGGGGGTCCTCCTATAATTCACCCCTCCACTTT.

V and J are TRBV5-1 and TRBJ1-2; D remains ambiguous. V gave up 0 bases and J gave up 4 bases, with 10 bases separating them. Germline CDR1 reads SGHRS; CDR2 reads YFSETQ. This CDR3 comprises 14 residues. CDR3 protein: CASSLDNVVYGYTF. CDR3 DNA sequence: TGCGCCAGCAGCTTGGATAATGTCGTCTATGGCTACACCTTC.

This clonotype was detected many times. The rearrangement joins TRBV5-1 to TRBJ2-3, with TRBD2 matching 11 bases. CDR1 SGHRS and CDR2 YFSETQ come from the germline V gene. With 4 bases clipped from V and 0 bases from J, the junction kept 4 bases outside the gene matches. The CDR3 totals 16 residues. The CDR3 nucleotides are TGCGCCAGCAGCCCCCGACTAGCGGGAAGCACAGATACGCAGTATTTT. Protein sequence: CASSPRLAGSTDTQYF.

The table lists this clonotype with a few counts. The chain uses TRBV20-1 and TRBJ2-3; 11 bases fit TRBD2. V lost 6 bases to trimming and J lost 3 bases; unmatched junction nucleotides: 8. Per the germline V gene, CDR1 is DFQATT and CDR2 is SNEGSKA (reference sequence). The length of the CDR3 is 15 residues. CDR3 coding DNA: TGCAGTGCCCCTCAGACTAGCGGGGAGACAGATACGCAGTATTTT. Protein product: CSAPQTSGETDTQYF.

Points on this clonotype: Likely a read error: the CDR3 ends without its conserved phenylalanine or tryptophan. The limits of the CDR3 on the DNA are not certain, so only TCRdb's listed CDR3 is given. CDR3 amino acids: CATRDERDTEALL. This chain uses TRBV24-1 with TRBJ1-1. Per the germline V gene, CDR1 is KGHDR and CDR2 is SFDVKD. The CDR3 region is 13 residues in length, termini included.

The chain uses TRBV9 and TRBJ2-7; D gene uncertain. Looked up from germline, CDR1 is SGDLS and CDR2 is YYNGEE. The V and J ends lost 6 bases and 4 bases respectively, with 11 bases between them. This CDR3 has 12 residues. CDR3 bases: TGTGCCAGCAACAATCTGGGGTACGAGCAGTACTTC. This encodes CASNNLGYEQYF. The full variable domain, with the rest looked up from reference TRBV9 and TRBJ2-7, is DSGVTQTPKHLITATGQRVTLRCSPRSGDLSVYWYQQSLDQGLQFLIQYYNGEERAKGNILERFSAQQFPDLHSELNLSSLELGDSALYFCASNNLGYEQYFGPGTRLTVT.

Of note for this clonotype: The CDR3 does not end in the conserved phenylalanine or tryptophan, so this is likely a read error. The rearrangement links TRBV20-1 to TRBJ2-1, with D possibly being TRBD2 (7 bases). The CDR3 sequence is 15 residues long. V lost 1 base to trimming and J lost 5 bases, with 15 bases between them. Germline values: CDR1 DFQATT, CDR2 SNEGSKA (reference sequence). Here the CDR3 reads CSARVSGGRNNEQFL. The CDR3 nucleotides read TGCAGTGCTAGAGTGTCCGGGGGGCGGAACAATGAGCAGTTCCTC.